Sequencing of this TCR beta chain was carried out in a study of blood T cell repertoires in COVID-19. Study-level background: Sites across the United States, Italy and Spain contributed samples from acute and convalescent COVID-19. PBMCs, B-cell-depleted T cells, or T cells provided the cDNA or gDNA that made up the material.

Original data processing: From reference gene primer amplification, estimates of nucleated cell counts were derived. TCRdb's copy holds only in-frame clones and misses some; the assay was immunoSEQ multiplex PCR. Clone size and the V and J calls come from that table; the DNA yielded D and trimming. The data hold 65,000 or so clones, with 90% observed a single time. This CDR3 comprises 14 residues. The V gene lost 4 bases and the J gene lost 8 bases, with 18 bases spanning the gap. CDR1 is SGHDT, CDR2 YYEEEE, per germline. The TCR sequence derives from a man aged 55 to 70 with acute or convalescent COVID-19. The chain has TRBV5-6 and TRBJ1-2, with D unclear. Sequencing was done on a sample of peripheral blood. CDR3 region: CASSRGLGVEGYTF. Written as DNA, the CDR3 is TGTGCCAGCAGCCGAGGGTTGGGAGTAGAGGGCTACACCTTC.